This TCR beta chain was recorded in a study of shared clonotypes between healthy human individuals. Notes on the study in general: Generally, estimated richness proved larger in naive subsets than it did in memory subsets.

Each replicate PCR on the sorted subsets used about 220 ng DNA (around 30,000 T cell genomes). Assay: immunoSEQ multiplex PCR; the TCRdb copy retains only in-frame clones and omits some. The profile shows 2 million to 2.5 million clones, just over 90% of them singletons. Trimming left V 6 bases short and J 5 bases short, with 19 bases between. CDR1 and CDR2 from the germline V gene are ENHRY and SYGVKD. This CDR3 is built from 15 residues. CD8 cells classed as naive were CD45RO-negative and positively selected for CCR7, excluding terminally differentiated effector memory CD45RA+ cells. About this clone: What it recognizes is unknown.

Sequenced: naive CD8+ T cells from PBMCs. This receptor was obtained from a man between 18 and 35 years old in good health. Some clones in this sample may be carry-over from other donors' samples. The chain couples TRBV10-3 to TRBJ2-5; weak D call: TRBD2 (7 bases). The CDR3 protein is CAISSGGGSEETQYF. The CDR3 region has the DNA TGTGCCATCAGCTCGGGGGGCGGGAGTGAGGAGACCCAGTACTTC.